This TCR beta chain was profiled in a study of metastatic and nonmetastatic thyroid tumors (dated by TCRdb to 2020 to 2022). In terms of the full investigation: For patients with malignant and with benign thyroid disease, the researchers compared repertoires between peripheral blood samples and tumor or nodule tissue samples. Beyond this particular receptor, the publication reports: TCR beta diversity was reported as significantly higher in malignant tumors than in benign nodules, in both blood and tumor samples.

V has 6 bases trimmed and J has 0 bases trimmed; junction bases matching no gene number 8. The germline V gene gives CDR1 as MNHEY and CDR2 as SVGEGT. The CDR3 has 16 amino acids, counting the end cysteine and phenylalanine. Solely the CDR3 DNA is kept, with 48 bases framed from the first base. No patient had received any treatment before thyroid surgery. Using T-cell receptor beta sequencing, the study looked back at clinical samples from patients collected from the early 2010s to the late 2010s. Receptors were amplified or captured by PCR. The data were produced on an Illumina HiSeq 4000. The TCR beta-chain CDR3 region of each patient was profiled by high-throughput sequencing. Processing in the source paper ran as follows. The researchers built a classifier to tell apart papillary thyroid cancer patients with distant metastasis, based on CDR3 differences among clinicopathological groups. The Shannon index was used to assess repertoire diversity, and the Morisita-Horn index was used to assess tumor-blood repertoire similarity. TCRdb reanalyzed the raw reads on its own, using fastp at Q25 for trimming and MiXCR for clone calling, and kept in-frame beta chains. TCRdb, rather than the study authors, made the V and J calls. The sample data list approximately 22,000 clones, and approximately 10% of these were observed just once. Jointly, the top ten make up approximately 8.1% of the sample.

This clone was seen more than once but under ten times. There is no known antigen for this receptor. No base quality values were provided; no much bigger clone lies one nucleotide off. The rearrangement joined TRBV6-2 or TRBV6-3 to TRBJ2-3; 8 nucleotides in the junction match TRBD2. This receptor was identified in a female donor with papillary thyroid cancer or a benign thyroid nodule (not recorded which). Some clones in this sample may be carry-over from other donors' samples. Sequencing used blood. The bases are TGTGCCAGCAGCCTCGGGGCTAGCGGGAGCACAGATACGCAGTATTTT. This yields the protein CASSLGASGSTDTQYF.